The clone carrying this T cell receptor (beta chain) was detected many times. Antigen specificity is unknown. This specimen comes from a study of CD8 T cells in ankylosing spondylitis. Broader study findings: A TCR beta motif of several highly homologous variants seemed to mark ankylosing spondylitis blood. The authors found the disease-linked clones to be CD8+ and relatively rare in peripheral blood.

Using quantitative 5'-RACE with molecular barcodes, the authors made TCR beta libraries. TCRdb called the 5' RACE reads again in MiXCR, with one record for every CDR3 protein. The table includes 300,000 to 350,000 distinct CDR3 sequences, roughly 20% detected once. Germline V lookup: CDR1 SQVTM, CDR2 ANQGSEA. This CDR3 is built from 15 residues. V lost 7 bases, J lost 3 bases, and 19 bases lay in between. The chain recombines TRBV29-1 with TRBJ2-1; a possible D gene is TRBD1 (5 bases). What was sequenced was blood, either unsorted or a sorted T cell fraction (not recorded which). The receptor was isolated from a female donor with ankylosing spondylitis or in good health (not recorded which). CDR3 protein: CSAYTRVRGYNEQFF. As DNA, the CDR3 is TGCAGCGCTTACACAAGGGTTAGGGGCTACAATGAGCAGTTCTTC.